This TCR beta chain was documented in a study of long-term antiretroviral therapy in people with HIV (dated by TCRdb to the early 2020s). Broadly, across the study: The earliest samples were collected roughly a decade before the 2015 WHO recommendation for immediate ART, at a time when ART was usually postponed until CD4 counts fell. This retrospective serial study examined whether starting ART and sustained HIV suppression were associated with changes in the composition and diversity of the TRB repertoire in peripheral blood. Among the approximately 32 participants with HIV, ten to twelve were female. From 30 adults with confirmed HIV infection, the cohort provided 192 cryopreserved PBMC samples, gathered serially across a mean of approximately six years (range 1-12). No cross-contamination during QIAcube processing was seen in test extractions of a monoclonal T-cell line run alongside 30 to 35 polyclonal samples. Overall results and qualifications from the work: Because pre-ART samples had limited cell numbers, unsorted PBMC were profiled rather than sorted CD4+ and CD8+ T cells. CDR3 length ranges in HIV repertoires were narrower than in controls, and network structure suggested an antigen-experienced repertoire with only a slight naive shift after ART. The repertoire was dominated across all time points by expanded TRB clones identified before ART initiation, although this dominance was seen to fluctuate and to decrease in many PLHIV after ART. The samples span the years 2004 to 2017, and the ART regimens used may be less effective than current regimens. Inferences about post-ART repertoire changes were limited because no data were available on ART adherence, viral resistance or therapy changes. Starting ART was linked to a significant rise in TRB diversity, yet even with long-term ART the diversity remained significantly lower than in transplant donor controls. Limited PBMC availability meant only the TCR beta chain was sequenced, without alpha chain pairing.

Inclusion was restricted to participants for whom at least one PBMC sample before ART initiation and at least two post-ART samples were available. Every participant with HIV received treatment in the United States of America. Before DNA extraction, cryopreserved samples containing roughly 1-11 million PBMC were thawed and washed. At the time of the earliest PBMC sample, participants with HIV were aged between about 20 and 55 years. Each participant contributed PBMC samples from 1-4 timepoints before ART initiation and 2-8 timepoints after ART initiation, with a median of 7 samples. Serial HIV viral load, CD4+ T-cell count, ART history and demographic data were obtained for every participant. Genomic DNA was extracted from unsorted PBMC with a Qiagen kit on a QIAcube, with processing performed in batches of 12 samples. With respect to this clone: Its antigen is still unknown. Within one base of it there is no much larger clone, and no base qualities were kept.

The germline V gene sets CDR1 to SGHTA and CDR2 to FQGTGA. The CDR3 contains 16 residues, cysteine and phenylalanine counted. The entry retains the CDR3 DNA only, 48 bases that are in frame from base 1. V is trimmed back by 0 bases and J by 2 bases, and the junction contains 4 bases that no gene match accounts for. Sequencing of the TRB variable region was done with the immunoSEQ hsTCRB v3.0 assay at survey level resolution. The target sequencing depth for TRB was about 40,000-55,000 T-cell genomes per sample. TRB libraries were pooled and sequenced on an Illumina MiSeq using a v3 150-cycle kit. In the source study's methods: Repertoire analysis ran in R within a reproducible Nextflow workflow covering QC, data transformation and analysis. LymphoSeq2, an R package for AIRR-Seq data exploration, was used to implement custom analyses. A few samples that yielded fewer than 5000 total TRB sequences were excluded, so that approximately 170 HIV repertoires were analyzed. Of the roughly 190 retained HIV repertoires, 55 to 60 were collected before and approximately 130 after ART initiation. Each repertoire was downsampled to 5000 TRB nucleotide sequences, and summary statistics were averaged across 100 downsampling iterations. TRB sequences were retained for analysis only if CDR3 regions of at least seven amino acids were present. A Shannon entropy-derived clonality score and the Gini coefficient were used to measure diversity. In the repertoire networks, any two of the top 5000 CDR3 amino acid sequences were linked whenever the two sequences differed by an edit distance of one. GLIPH2 predicted antigen specificity groups and MHC restriction for TRB CDR3 amino acid sequences. CDR3 amino acid sequences were matched against VDJdb and McPAS-TCR to flag known CMV, EBV, HIV or tissue antigen associations. Pre-ART, post-ART and control groups were compared with Wilcoxon signed-rank tests and Holm-Bonferroni correction. TCRdb holds this immuneACCESS table with in-frame rearrangements only. Some clones are missing; in checked studies, unresolved V genes explain under half, and the rest has no known cause. V and J calls and clone size are copied from that table; D and trimming were computed from the DNA. Counted in this sample were 20,000 or so clones; more than 75% of them appeared once. About 10% of the sample rests with the top ten.

The TCR originated in a man aged 35-49 years with HIV. This sample comprised unsorted PBMCs, obtained 0.5 years after starting antiretroviral therapy. Recombination connected TRBV7-3 to TRBJ2-3; 8 junctional bases match TRBD2. At the DNA level, the sequence is TGTGCCAGCAGCTTAACTCAAGCGGGAGCCACAGATACGCAGTATTTT. It translates to CASSLTQAGATDTQYF.